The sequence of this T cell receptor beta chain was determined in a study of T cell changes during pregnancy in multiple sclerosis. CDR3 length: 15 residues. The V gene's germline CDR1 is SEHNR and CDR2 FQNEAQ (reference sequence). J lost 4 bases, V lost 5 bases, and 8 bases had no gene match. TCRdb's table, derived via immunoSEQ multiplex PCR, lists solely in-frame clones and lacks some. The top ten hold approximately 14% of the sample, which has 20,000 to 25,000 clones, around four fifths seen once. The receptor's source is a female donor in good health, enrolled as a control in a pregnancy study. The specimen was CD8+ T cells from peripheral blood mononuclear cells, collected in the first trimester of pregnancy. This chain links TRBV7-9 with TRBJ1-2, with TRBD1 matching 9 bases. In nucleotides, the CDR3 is TGTGCCAGCAGCCTAGGAGGACAGGGGAGCTATGGCTACACCTTC. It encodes CASSLGGQGSYGYTF.